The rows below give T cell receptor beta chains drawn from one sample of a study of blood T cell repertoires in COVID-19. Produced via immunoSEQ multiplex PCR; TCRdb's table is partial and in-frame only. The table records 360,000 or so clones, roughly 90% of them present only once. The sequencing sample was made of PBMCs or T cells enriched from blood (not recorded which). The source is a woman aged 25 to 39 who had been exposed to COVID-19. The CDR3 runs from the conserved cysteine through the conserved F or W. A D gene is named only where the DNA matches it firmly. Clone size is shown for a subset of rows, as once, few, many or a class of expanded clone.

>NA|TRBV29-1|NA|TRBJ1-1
CSVVEQSNTEAFF
TGCAGCGTTGTTGAACAGTCGAACACTGAAGCTTTCTTT
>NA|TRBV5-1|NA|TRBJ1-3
CASSFDGAGNTIYF
TGCGCCAGCAGCTTCGACGGAGCTGGAAACACCATATATTTT
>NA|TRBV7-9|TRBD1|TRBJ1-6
CASTKTGGNNSPLHF
TGTGCCAGCACCAAGACAGGGGGCAATAATTCACCCCTCCACTTT
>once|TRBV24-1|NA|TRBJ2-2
CATNGDPGELFF
TGTGCCACCAACGGGGATCCCGGGGAGCTGTTTTTT
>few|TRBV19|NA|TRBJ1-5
CASSIVGTQNQPQHF
TGTGCCAGTAGTATAGTAGGGACACAGAATCAGCCCCAGCATTTT
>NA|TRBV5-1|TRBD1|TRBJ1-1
CASSLIGTGGTEAFF
TGCGCCAGCAGCCTGATCGGGACAGGGGGGACTGAAGCTTTCTTT
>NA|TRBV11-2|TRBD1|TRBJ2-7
CASSLDPGQGSHEQYF
TGTGCCAGCAGCCTCGACCCCGGACAGGGGTCCCACGAGCAGTACTTC
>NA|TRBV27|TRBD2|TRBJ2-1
CASSLSRTSGSSVYNEQFF
TGTGCCAGCAGTTTAAGCCGCACTAGCGGGAGTTCTGTCTACAATGAGCAGTTCTTC
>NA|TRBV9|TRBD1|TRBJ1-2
CASSDKQGATFGYGYTF
TGTGCCAGCAGTGACAAACAGGGGGCTACCTTTGGCTATGGCTACACCTTC
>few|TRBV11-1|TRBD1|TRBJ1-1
CASSLRQGPNTEAFF
TGTGCCAGCAGCCTGAGACAGGGACCGAACACTGAAGCTTTCTTT
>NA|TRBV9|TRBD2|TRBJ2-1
CASSVTLATIPGNEQFF
TGTGCCAGCAGCGTAACACTAGCGACGATTCCCGGGAATGAGCAGTTCTTC
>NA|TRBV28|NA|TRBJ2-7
CASALRDEQYF
TGTGCCAGCGCGCTGAGGGACGAGCAGTACTTC
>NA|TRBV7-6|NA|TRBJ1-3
CASSLVSDSGDTIYF
TGTGCCAGCAGCTTAGTTTCGGACAGCGGAGACACCATATATTTT
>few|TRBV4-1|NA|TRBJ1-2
CAARREQVRPSYGYTF
TGCGCCGCCCGGCGGGAACAGGTCCGACCTTCCTATGGCTACACCTTC
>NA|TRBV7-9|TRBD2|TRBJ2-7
CASVLGEGAYEQYF
TGTGCCAGCGTCCTAGGGGAGGGAGCATACGAGCAGTACTTC
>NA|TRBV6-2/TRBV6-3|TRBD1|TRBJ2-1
CASSTRQGSVFNEQFF
TGTGCCAGCAGTACCCGACAGGGGTCCGTTTTCAATGAGCAGTTCTTC
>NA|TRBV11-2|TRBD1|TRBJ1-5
CASSSQGGSNQPQHF
TGTGCCAGCAGCTCACAGGGGGGAAGCAATCAGCCCCAGCATTTT
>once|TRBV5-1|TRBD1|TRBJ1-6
CASSRTGGLDSPLHF
TGCGCCAGCAGCCGGACAGGGGGATTGGATTCACCCCTCCACTTT
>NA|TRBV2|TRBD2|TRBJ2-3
CARRLAGGGADTQYF
TGTGCCAGACGACTAGCGGGAGGGGGAGCAGATACGCAGTATTTT
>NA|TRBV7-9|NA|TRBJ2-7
CASSPFLAWSYEQYF
TGTGCCAGCAGCCCTTTCCTAGCTTGGTCCTACGAGCAGTACTTC
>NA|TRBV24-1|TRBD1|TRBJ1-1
CATSDPWTGGAFF
TGTGCCACCAGTGACCCCTGGACAGGGGGAGCTTTCTTT
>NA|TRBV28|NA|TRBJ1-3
CASSPLSSGNTIYF
TGTGCCAGCAGTCCGTTGAGCTCTGGAAACACCATATATTTT
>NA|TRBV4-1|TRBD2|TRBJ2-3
CASSQVPSSSGRGGADTQYF
TGCGCCAGCAGCCAAGTGCCGAGCTCTAGCGGGAGAGGTGGAGCAGATACGCAGTATTTT
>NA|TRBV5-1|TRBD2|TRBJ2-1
CASSLGLAGDIPYNEQFF
TGCGCCAGCAGCTTGGGACTAGCGGGAGACATCCCCTACAATGAGCAGTTCTTC
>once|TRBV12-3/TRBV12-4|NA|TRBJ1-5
CASSPRGPQPQHF
TGTGCCAGCAGTCCGCGGGGGCCCCAGCCCCAGCATTTT
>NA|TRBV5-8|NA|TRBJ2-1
CASSRGSSYNEQFF
TGTGCCAGCAGCCGGGGGAGCTCCTACAATGAGCAGTTCTTC
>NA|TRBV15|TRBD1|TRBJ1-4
CATSTPGGPDANNEKLFF
TGTGCCACCAGCACTCCAGGGGGCCCTGATGCAAATAATGAAAAACTGTTTTTT
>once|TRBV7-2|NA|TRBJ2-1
CASSSAGKALSYNEQFF
TGTGCCAGCAGCTCCGCGGGGAAGGCCCTCTCCTACAATGAGCAGTTCTTC
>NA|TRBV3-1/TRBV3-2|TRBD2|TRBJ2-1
CASSQEGTSLLEQFF
TGTGCCAGCAGCCAAGAGGGGACTAGCCTCCTTGAGCAGTTCTTC
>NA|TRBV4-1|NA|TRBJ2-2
CASSQDPPGHQSTGELFF
TGCGCCAGCAGCCAAGATCCCCCAGGGCACCAATCGACCGGGGAGCTGTTTTTT
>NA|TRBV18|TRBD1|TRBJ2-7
CASSPQGVSYEQYF
TGTGCCAGCTCACCTCAGGGGGTCTCCTACGAGCAGTACTTC
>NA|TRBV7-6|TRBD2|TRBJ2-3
CASSPGLVVDTQYF
TGTGCCAGCAGCCCGGGACTAGTTGTAGATACGCAGTATTTT
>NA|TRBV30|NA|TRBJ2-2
CAWSNKGMGTNTGELFF
TGTGCCTGGAGTAACAAAGGCATGGGGACTAACACCGGGGAGCTGTTTTTT
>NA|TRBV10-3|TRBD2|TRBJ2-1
CATGTGGTHNEQFF
TGTGCCACCGGGACGGGGGGAACGCACAATGAGCAGTTCTTC
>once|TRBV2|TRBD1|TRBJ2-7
CASSVTGSYEQYF
TGTGCCAGCAGTGTGACAGGGAGCTACGAGCAGTACTTC
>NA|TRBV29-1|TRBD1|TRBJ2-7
CSVEFGQGDEQYF
TGCAGCGTTGAATTTGGGCAGGGGGACGAGCAGTACTTC
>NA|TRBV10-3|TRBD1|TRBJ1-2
CAVQQGEIGYGYTF
TGTGCCGTCCAACAGGGGGAAATCGGCTATGGCTACACCTTC
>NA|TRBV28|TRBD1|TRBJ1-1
CASSPPSGTGGSTEAFF
TGTGCCAGCAGTCCCCCATCCGGGACAGGGGGGAGTACTGAAGCTTTCTTT
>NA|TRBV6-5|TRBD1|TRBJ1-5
CASSYGRGPNQPQHF
TGTGCCAGCAGTTACGGCAGGGGGCCTAATCAGCCCCAGCATTTT
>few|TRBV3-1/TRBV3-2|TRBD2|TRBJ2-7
CASSQSGRRGYEQYF
TGTGCCAGCAGTCAAAGCGGGAGGAGAGGCTACGAGCAGTACTTC
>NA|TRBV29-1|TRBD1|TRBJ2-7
CSADLGGGSYEQYF
TGCAGCGCCGATTTAGGGGGCGGGTCCTACGAGCAGTACTTC